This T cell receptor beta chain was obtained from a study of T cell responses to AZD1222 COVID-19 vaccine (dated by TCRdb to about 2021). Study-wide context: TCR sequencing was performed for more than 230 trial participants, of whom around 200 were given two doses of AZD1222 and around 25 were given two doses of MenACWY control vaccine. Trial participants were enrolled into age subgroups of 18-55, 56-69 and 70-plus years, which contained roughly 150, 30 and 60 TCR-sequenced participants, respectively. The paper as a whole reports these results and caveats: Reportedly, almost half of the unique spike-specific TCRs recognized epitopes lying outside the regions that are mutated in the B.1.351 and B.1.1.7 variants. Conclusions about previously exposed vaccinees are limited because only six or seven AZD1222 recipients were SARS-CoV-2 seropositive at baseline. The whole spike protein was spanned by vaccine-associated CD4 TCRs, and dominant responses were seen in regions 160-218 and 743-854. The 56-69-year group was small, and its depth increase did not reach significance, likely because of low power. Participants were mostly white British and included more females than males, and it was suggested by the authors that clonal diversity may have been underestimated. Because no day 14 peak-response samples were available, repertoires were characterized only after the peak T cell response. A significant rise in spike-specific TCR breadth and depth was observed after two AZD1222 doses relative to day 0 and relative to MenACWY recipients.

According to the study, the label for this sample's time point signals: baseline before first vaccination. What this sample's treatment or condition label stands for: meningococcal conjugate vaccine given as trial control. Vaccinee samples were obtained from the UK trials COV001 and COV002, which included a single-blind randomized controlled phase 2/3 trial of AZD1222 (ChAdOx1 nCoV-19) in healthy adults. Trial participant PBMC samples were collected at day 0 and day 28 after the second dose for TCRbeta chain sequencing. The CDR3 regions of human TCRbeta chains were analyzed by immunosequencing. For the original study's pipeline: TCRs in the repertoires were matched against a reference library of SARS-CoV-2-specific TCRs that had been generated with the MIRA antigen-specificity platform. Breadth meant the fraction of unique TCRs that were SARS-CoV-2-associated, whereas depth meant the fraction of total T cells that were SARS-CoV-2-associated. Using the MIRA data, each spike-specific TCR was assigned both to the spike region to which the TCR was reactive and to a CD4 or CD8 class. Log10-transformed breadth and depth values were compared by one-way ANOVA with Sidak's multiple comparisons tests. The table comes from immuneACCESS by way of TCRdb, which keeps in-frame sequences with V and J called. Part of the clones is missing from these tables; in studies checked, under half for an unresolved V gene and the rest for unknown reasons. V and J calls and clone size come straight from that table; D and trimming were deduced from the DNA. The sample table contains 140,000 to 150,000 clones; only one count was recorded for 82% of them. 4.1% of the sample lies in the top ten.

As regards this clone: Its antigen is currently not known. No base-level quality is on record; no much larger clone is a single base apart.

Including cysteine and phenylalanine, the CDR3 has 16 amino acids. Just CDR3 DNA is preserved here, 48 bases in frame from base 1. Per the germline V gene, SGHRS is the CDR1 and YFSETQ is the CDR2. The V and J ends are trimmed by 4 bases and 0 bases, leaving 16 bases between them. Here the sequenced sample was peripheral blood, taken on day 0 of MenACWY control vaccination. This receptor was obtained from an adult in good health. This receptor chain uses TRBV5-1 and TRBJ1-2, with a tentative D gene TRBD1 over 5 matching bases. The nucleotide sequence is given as TGCGCCAGCAGCCCCCGGTCGGGACGAGCTAACTATGGCTACACCTTC. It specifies CASSPRSGRANYGYTF. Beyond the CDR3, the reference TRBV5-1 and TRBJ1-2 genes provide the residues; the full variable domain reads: KAGVTQTPRYLIKTRGQQVTLSCSPISGHRSVSWYQQTPGQGLQFLFEYFSETQRNKGNFPGRFSGRQFSNSRSEMNVSTLELGDSALYLCASSPRSGRANYGYTFGSGTRLTVV.